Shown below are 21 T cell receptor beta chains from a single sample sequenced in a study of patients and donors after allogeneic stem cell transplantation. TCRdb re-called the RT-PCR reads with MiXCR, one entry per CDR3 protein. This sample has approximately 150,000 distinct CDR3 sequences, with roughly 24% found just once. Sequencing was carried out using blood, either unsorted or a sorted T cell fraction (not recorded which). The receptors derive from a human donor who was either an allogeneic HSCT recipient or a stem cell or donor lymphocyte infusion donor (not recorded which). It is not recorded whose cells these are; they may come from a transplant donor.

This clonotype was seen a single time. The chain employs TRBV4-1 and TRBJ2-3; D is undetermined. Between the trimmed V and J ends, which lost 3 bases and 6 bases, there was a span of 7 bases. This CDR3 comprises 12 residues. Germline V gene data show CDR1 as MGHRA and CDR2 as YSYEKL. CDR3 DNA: TGCGCCAGCAGCCACTTTCAGGATACGCAGTATTTT. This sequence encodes CASSHFQDTQYF.

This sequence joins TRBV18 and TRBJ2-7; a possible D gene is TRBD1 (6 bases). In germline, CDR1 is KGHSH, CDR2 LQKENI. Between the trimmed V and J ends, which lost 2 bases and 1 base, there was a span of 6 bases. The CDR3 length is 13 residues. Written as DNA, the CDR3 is TGTGCCAGCTCACCAACAGGGTCCTACGAGCAGTACTTC. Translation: CASSPTGSYEQYF.

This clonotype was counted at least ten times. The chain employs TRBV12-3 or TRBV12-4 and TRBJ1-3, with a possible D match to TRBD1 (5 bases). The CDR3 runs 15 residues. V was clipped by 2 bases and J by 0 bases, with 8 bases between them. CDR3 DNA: TGTGCCAGCAGTTTACAGGGATTCTCTGGAAACACCATATATTTT. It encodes CASSLQGFSGNTIYF.

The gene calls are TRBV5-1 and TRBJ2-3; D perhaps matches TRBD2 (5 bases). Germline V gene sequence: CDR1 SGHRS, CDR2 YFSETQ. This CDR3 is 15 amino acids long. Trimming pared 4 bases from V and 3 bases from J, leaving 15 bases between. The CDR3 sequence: CASSPQRILTDTQYF. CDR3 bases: TGCGCCAGCAGCCCCCAGCGGATTTTAACAGATACGCAGTATTTT.

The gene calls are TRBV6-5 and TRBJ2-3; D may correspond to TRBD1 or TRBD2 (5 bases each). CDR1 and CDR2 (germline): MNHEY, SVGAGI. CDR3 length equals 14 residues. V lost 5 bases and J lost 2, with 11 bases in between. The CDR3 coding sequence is TGTGCCAGCAGTGAGGGGCTACTCACAGATACGCAGTATTTT. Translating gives CASSEGLLTDTQYF.

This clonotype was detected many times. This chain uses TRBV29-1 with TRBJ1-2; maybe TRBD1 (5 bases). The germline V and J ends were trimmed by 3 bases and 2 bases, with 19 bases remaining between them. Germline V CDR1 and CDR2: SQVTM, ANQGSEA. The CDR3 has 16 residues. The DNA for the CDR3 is TGCAGCGTTGACGGCGGCAGCAGGGCCGCGAACTATGGCTACACCTTC. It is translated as CSVDGGSRAANYGYTF.

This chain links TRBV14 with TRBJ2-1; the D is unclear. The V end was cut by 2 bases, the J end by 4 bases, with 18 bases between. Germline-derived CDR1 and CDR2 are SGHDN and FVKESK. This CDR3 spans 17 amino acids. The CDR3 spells CASSQRSETMMYNEQFF. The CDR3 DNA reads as TGTGCCAGCAGCCAACGAAGTGAGACAATGATGTACAATGAGCAGTTCTTC.

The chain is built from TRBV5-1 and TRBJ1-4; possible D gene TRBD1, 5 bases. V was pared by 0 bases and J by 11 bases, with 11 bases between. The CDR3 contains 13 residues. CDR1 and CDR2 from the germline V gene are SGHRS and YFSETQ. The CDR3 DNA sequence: TGCGCCAGCAGCTTGGCGGTAGGGGATAAACTGTTTTTT. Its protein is CASSLAVGDKLFF.

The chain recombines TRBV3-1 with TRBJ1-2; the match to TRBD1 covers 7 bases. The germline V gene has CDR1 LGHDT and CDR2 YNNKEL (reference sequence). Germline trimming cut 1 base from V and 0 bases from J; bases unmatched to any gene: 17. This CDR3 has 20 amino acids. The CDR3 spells CASSQVKGAKPYRANYGYTF. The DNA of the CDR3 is TGTGCCAGCAGCCAAGTTAAGGGGGCCAAACCATATAGAGCTAACTATGGCTACACCTTC.

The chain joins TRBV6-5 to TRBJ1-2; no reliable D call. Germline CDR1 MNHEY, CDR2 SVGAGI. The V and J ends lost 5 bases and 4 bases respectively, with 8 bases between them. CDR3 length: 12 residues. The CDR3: CASSRPGYGYTF. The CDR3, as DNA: TGTGCCAGCAGTCGACCCGGCTATGGCTACACCTTC.

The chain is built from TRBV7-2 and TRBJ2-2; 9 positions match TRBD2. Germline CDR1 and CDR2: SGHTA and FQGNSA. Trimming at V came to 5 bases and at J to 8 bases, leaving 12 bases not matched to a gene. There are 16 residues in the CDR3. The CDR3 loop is CASSPRLAEFRGELFF. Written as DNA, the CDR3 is TGTGCCAGCAGCCCCCGACTAGCGGAGTTCCGAGGGGAGCTGTTTTTT.

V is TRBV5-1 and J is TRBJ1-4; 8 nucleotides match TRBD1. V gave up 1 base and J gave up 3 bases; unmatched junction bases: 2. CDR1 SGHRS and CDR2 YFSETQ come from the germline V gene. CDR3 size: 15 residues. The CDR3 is CASSLQGAANEKLFF. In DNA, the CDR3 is TGCGCCAGCAGCTTGCAGGGGGCGGCTAATGAAAAACTGTTTTTT.

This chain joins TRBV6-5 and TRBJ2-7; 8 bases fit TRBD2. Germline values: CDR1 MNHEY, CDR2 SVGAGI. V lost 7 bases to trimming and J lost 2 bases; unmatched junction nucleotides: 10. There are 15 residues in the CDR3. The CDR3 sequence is CASTRGGDGPYEQYF. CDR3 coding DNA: TGTGCCAGCACCCGGGGGGGCGACGGCCCCTACGAGCAGTACTTC.

The DNA of the CDR3 is TGCGCCAGCAGCTTGGGAACAGAATCCTACGAGCAGTACTTC. This gives the protein CASSLGTESYEQYF. This sequence joins TRBV5-1 and TRBJ2-7; D unresolved. The germline gives CDR1 SGHRS, CDR2 YFSETQ. V shed 0 bases and J shed 1 base, with 8 bases lying between them. CDR3 length: 14 residues.

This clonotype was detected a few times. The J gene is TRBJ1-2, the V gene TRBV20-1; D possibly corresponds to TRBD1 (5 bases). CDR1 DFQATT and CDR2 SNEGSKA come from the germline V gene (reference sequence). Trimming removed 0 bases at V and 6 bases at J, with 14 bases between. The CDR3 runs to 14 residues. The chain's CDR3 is CSARDFGQGDGYTF. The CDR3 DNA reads TGCAGTGCTAGAGATTTCGGGCAGGGCGATGGCTACACCTTC.

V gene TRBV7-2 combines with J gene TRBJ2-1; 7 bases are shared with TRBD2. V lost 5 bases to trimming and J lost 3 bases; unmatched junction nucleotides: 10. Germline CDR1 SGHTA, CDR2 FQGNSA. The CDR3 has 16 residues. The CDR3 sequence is CASSPPAGYGYNEQFF. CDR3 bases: TGTGCCAGCAGCCCGCCAGCGGGGTATGGCTACAATGAGCAGTTCTTC.

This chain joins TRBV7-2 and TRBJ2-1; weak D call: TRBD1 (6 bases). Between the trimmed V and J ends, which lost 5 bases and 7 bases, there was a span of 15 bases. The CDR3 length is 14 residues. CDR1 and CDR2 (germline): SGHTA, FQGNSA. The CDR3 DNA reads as TGTGCCAGCAGCACGCGGACAGTTCCGAATGAGCAGTTCTTC. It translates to CASSTRTVPNEQFF.

CDR3 in amino acids: CASSLVGPGLASQETQYF. CDR3 coding DNA: TGTGCCAGCAGCTTAGTAGGACCGGGACTAGCGTCCCAAGAGACCCAGTACTTC. The chain employs TRBV7-2 and TRBJ2-5, with 10 bases aligning to TRBD2. The CDR3 contains 18 residues. Germline assignment: CDR1 SGHTA and CDR2 FQGNSA. Losses at the gene ends were 1 base for V and 1 base for J; bases not matched to a gene: 9.

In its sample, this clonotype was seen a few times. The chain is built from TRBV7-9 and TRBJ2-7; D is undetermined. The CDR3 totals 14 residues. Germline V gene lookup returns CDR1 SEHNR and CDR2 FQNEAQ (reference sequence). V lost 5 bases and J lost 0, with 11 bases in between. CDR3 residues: CASSLDKASYEQYF. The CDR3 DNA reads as TGTGCCAGCAGCCTCGACAAAGCCTCCTACGAGCAGTACTTC.

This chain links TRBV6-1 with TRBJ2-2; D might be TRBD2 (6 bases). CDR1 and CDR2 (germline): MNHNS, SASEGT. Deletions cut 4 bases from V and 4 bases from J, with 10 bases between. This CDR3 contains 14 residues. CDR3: CASSVRTITGELFF. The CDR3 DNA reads TGTGCCAGCAGTGTAAGGACTATCACCGGGGAGCTGTTTTTT.

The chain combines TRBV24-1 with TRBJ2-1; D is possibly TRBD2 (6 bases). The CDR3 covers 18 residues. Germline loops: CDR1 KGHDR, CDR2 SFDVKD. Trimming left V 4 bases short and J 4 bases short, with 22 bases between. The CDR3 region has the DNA TGTGCCACCAGTGACCCTTCTAGGCCTGGCGGGAAATACAATGAGCAGTTCTTC. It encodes CATSDPSRPGGKYNEQFF.